Listed below are T cell receptor beta chains from one sample, sequenced in a study of cytomegalovirus exposure and HLA in healthy donors. Produced via immunoSEQ multiplex PCR; TCRdb's table is partial and in-frame only. Of 100,000 to 120,000 clones in the sample, over 60% were seen once. Specimen: PBMCs. Every receptor here comes from a woman aged 55-75 years in good health and CMV-seropositive. Each CDR3 is given without its conserved first and last residue.

v_call | cdr3_aa
TRBV7-6 | ASTLDSGRETQY
TRBV7-9 | ASSLGAGLEKLF
TRBV5-1 | ASSFTGSHEQY
TRBV4-2 | ASSQEFQGAGDTQY
TRBV11-2 | ASSLTGTRSYEQY
TRBV7-2 | ASSLIPEYNEQF
TRBV5-1 | ASSLTGGSGPPTYEQY
TRBV6-6 | ASSTRDRNEAF
TRBV11-2 | ASSLRGGSTDTQY
TRBV19 | ASSPLRAGELTDTQY
TRBV6-5 | ASSYAGREAF
TRBV7-9 | ASSLFHGDSSGNTIY
TRBV19 | ASSIILAIMPSYEQY
TRBV6-1 | ASRYTGFNQPQH
TRBV4-1 | ASSQDPPSSYNEQF
TRBV16 | ASSQSGGEAF
TRBV7-6 | ASSRGQGNSGNTIY
TRBV7-9 | ASSFELRSEAF
TRBV9 | ASSVTGRGPNYGYT
TRBV7-9 | ASSRSGGPRGWTEAF
TRBV19 | ASSTPDRGDYGYT
TRBV6-5 | ASSPGQGSDEQY